These 12 T cell receptor beta chains were sequenced from one sample in a study of radiotherapy plus CTLA-4 blockade in lung cancer. Generated by immunoSEQ multiplex PCR, the TCRdb table keeps only in-frame clones and is missing some. The table includes around 100,000 clones, about four fifths detected once. Here the sequenced sample was peripheral blood, taken from a patient treated with radiotherapy plus ipilimumab. The receptors were sampled from a human donor with non-small cell lung cancer that progressed on radiotherapy plus ipilimumab. Some clones in this sample may be carry-over from other donors' samples.

This clone was recorded only once. V and J are TRBV28 and TRBJ1-5; possibly TRBD1 for D (5 bases). This CDR3 region has 12 residues. The V end was cut by 2 bases, the J end by 6 bases, with 5 bases between. Looked up from germline, CDR1 is MDHEN and CDR2 is SYDVKM. The CDR3 loop reads CASSLRGQPQHF. The CDR3 DNA reads TGTGCCAGCAGTTTAAGGGGTCAGCCCCAGCATTTT.

V and J are TRBV28 and TRBJ2-3, with TRBD2 as a possible D gene (7 bases). The CDR3 is 16 residues long. V lost 0 bases, J lost 5 bases, and 15 bases lay in between. Germline assignment: CDR1 MDHEN and CDR2 SYDVKM. For the CDR3, the DNA is TGTGCCAGCAGTTTATGGCGGGGGCCGGTGCAAGATACGCAGTATTTT. Encoded protein: CASSLWRGPVQDTQYF.

This sequence joins TRBV4-2 and TRBJ1-3; no firm D call. Germline CDR1 is LGHNA and CDR2 is YNFKEQ. This CDR3 region has 17 residues. Deletions cut 0 bases from V and 0 bases from J, with 12 bases between. The CDR3 region is CASSQDSWVGSGNTIYF. The CDR3 DNA reads as TGTGCCAGCAGCCAAGATTCGTGGGTGGGCTCTGGAAACACCATATATTTT.

The chain uses TRBV6-5 and TRBJ1-1, with D unclear. The CDR3 has 12 residues. Germline V gives CDR1 MNHEY, CDR2 SVGAGI. Trimming removed 7 bases at V and 7 bases at J, with 13 bases between. In DNA form, the CDR3 reads TGTGCCAGCATTTCGACCCTGATTGAAGCTTTCTTT. It encodes CASISTLIEAFF.

This clone was counted a few times. The rearrangement uses TRBV28 and TRBJ2-7, with D possibly TRBD2 on 7 matching bases. Germline V CDR1 and CDR2: MDHEN, SYDVKM. This CDR3 has 14 residues. Trimming left V 8 bases short and J 0 bases short, with 14 bases between. The CDR3 reads CASAPGGPSYEQYF. DNA for the CDR3: TGTGCCAGCGCACCCGGGGGGCCCTCCTACGAGCAGTACTTC.

The chain combines TRBV5-4 with TRBJ2-2; the match to TRBD1 covers 9 bases. Germline CDR1 is SGHNT and CDR2 is YYREEE (reference sequence). The J segment lost 6 bases and the V segment lost 5 bases, leaving 11 bases of the junction unmatched. CDR3 size: 16 residues. The CDR3 spells CASSFPGTGMAGELFF. Here the CDR3 DNA reads TGTGCCAGCAGTTTCCCCGGGACAGGGATGGCCGGGGAGCTGTTTTTT.

The gene calls are TRBV5-4 and TRBJ2-1, with 9 bases lining up with TRBD2. The CDR3 spans 16 residues. Germline V gene data show CDR1 as SGHNT and CDR2 as YYREEE (reference sequence). With 5 bases clipped from V and 2 bases from J, the junction kept 8 bases outside the gene matches. The CDR3 sequence is CASSGGGAQAYNEQFF. Written as DNA, the CDR3 is TGTGCCAGCAGTGGCGGGGGGGCACAGGCCTACAATGAGCAGTTCTTC.

This clone appeared once. The J gene is TRBJ2-3, the V gene TRBV10-3; D is perhaps TRBD2 (5 bases). V lost 2 bases and J 4 bases, leaving 7 bases between the germline ends. The CDR3 is 13 residues long. Germline CDR1 is ENHRY and CDR2 is SYGVKD. CDR3 region: CAISEGSPDTQYF. The CDR3 coding sequence is TGTGCCATCAGTGAGGGGAGCCCAGATACGCAGTATTTT.

The chain combines TRBV5-6 with TRBJ1-5, with D tentatively TRBD1 (5 bases). This CDR3 spans 13 amino acids. Trimming left V 1 base short and J 4 bases short, with 6 bases between. Germline lookup yields CDR1 SGHDT and CDR2 YYEEEE. CDR3 loop: CASSLSGNQPQHF. CDR3 DNA sequence: TGTGCCAGCAGCTTGTCAGGGAATCAGCCCCAGCATTTT.

The rearrangement uses TRBV18 and TRBJ2-7; D is possibly TRBD1 (5 bases). V dropped 8 bases and J dropped 0 bases, with 20 bases sitting between them. Germline CDR1 reads KGHSH; CDR2 reads LQKENI. The length of the CDR3 is 16 residues. CDR3 bases: TGTGCCAGCGCGGAAGGGCCAGGGATCGGCTCCTACGAGCAGTACTTC. This sequence encodes CASAEGPGIGSYEQYF.

The genes are TRBV11-2 and TRBJ1-1; weak D call: TRBD1 (5 bases). The CDR3 length is 14 residues. The germline CDR1 and CDR2 sequences are SGHAT and FQNNGV. The V and J ends lost 1 base and 3 bases respectively, with 9 bases between them. In DNA form, the CDR3 reads TGTGCCAGCAGCTTAGCGACAGCATACACTGAAGCTTTCTTT. It codes for CASSLATAYTEAFF.

This clone was found once. The chain combines TRBV28 with TRBJ2-7; D tentatively reads TRBD1 or TRBD2 (5 bases each). The V end lost 2 bases, the J end lost 5 bases, and 25 bases lay between the germline ends. The germline CDR1 and CDR2 sequences are MDHEN and SYDVKM. This CDR3 is 18 amino acids long. CDR3 amino acids: CASSLRRQGAGSGDEQYF. Here the CDR3 DNA reads TGTGCCAGCAGTTTACGCCGGCAAGGGGCAGGGTCCGGGGACGAGCAGTACTTC.